This TCR beta chain was found in a study of response to subunit inactivated influenza vaccine. Findings and caveats of the study: Few new T cells, the authors suggested, are recruited by each seasonal influenza vaccination.

This CDR3 is 14 amino acids long. Losses at the gene ends were 5 bases for V and 8 bases for J; bases not matched to a gene: 8. This clonotype has at least ten counts. Its specificity is unknown. In TCRdb, the RT-PCR reads were re-called with MiXCR into one record per CDR3 protein. The table has more than 700,000 distinct CDR3 sequences, less than 25% seen once. The TCR originated in a man aged 45-60 years who received an inactivated influenza vaccine. The specimen was PBMCs from blood, collected about 5 days after vaccination. The V gene is TRBV12-3 or TRBV12-4, the J gene TRBJ2-1; TRBD2 matches at 8 bases. CDR3 residues: CASSPGLAGDEQFF. The CDR3 DNA is TGTGCCAGCAGTCCAGGACTAGCAGGGGATGAGCAGTTCTTC.